The next 4 T cell receptor beta chains were all read from a single sample in a study of blood T cell repertoires in COVID-19 (dated by TCRdb to the early 2020s). Library construction relied on the immunoSEQ multiplex PCR assay. The immuneACCESS repertoire file appears here via TCRdb, limited to in-frame rearrangements. These files lack a portion of the clones; in checked studies, under half of the deficit traces to unresolved V genes, and the cause of the others is not known. Recorded for this sample are about 64,000 clones; over 60% of them occurred a single time. Approximately 5% of the sample rests with the top ten. Input material: peripheral blood. The receptors originated from a human donor in a cohort sampled during active COVID-19.

The chain recombines TRBV30 with TRBJ1-2; 8 bases agree with TRBD1. Germline CDR1 is GTSNPN and CDR2 is SVGIG (reference sequence). Unmatched junction bases numbered 7, after V lost 5 bases and J lost 5 bases. This CDR3 contains 13 residues. The CDR3 reads CAWSGQGAYGYTF. The CDR3, as DNA: TGTGCCTGGTCCGGGCAGGGGGCTTATGGCTACACCTTC.

The sample holds one count of this clone. V gene TRBV5-4 combines with J gene TRBJ2-1; 11 positions match TRBD2. Germline-derived CDR1 and CDR2 are SGHNT and YYREEE (reference sequence). CDR3 length: 16 residues. V was pared by 5 bases and J by 3 bases, with 7 bases of the junction left unmatched. CDR3 bases: TGTGCCAGCAGTCATCCGGGGACTAGCGGCTACAATGAGCAGTTCTTC. As protein: CASSHPGTSGYNEQFF.

The V and J genes are TRBV19 and TRBJ1-5; D ambiguous. V was pared by 6 bases and J by 3 bases, with 12 bases between. This CDR3 contains 14 residues. The germline gives CDR1 LNHDA, CDR2 SQIVND (reference sequence). CDR3 DNA sequence: TGTGCCAGTAGGCCGGAGACTTACAATCAGCCCCAGCATTTT. Translated, it gives CASRPETYNQPQHF.

This rearrangement joins TRBV19 to TRBJ1-5; 9 positions match TRBD1. The CDR3 consists of 15 residues. The J segment lost 5 bases and the V segment lost 5 bases, leaving 7 bases of the junction unmatched. Germline CDR1 is LNHDA and CDR2 is SQIVND (reference sequence). CDR3 coding DNA: TGTGCCAGTAGTCCAGGACAGGGGTTTTATCAGCCCCAGCATTTT. It encodes CASSPGQGFYQPQHF.